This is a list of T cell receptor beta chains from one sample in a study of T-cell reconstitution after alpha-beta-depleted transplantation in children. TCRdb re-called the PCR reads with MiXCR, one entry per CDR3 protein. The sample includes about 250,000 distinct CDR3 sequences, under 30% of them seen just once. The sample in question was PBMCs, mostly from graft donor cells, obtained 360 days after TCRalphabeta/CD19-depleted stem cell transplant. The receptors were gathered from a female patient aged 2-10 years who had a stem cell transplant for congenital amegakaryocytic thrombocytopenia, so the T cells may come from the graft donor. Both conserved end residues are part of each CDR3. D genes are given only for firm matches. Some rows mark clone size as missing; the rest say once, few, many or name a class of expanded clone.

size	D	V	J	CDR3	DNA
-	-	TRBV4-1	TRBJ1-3	CASSQLSRSGNTIYF	TGCGCCAGCAGCCAACTATCAAGATCTGGAAACACCATATATTTT
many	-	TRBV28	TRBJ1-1	CASSLATAYMNTEAFF	TGTGCCAGCAGTTTAGCGACAGCCTACATGAACACTGAAGCTTTCTTT
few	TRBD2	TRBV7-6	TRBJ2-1	CASSLPMGGGDNEQFF	TGTGCCAGCAGCTTGCCCATGGGGGGGGGAGACAATGAGCAGTTCTTC
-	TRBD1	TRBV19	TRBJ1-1	CASSIGTANTEAFF	TGTGCCAGTAGTATCGGGACAGCGAACACTGAAGCTTTCTTT
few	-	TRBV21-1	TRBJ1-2	CASSNDRDNYGYTF	TGTGCCAGCAGCAACGACAGGGATAACTATGGCTACACCTTC
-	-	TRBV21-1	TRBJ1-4	CASSTRHGESEKLFF	TGTGCCAGCAGCACACGACACGGGGAGAGCGAAAAACTGTTTTTT
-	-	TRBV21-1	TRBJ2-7	CASSMTGITHPTYEQYF	TGTGCCAGCAGCATGACAGGGATCACCCACCCCACCTACGAGCAGTACTTC
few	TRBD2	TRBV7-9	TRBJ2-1	CACYSGRPRNEQFF	TGTGCCTGCTATAGCGGGAGGCCCCGGAATGAGCAGTTCTTC
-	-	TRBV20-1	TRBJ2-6	CSARDLGKPPSGANVLTF	TGCAGTGCTAGAGATCTTGGGAAGCCGCCTTCTGGGGCCAACGTCCTGACTTTC
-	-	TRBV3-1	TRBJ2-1	CASSRRSSSVTRREQFF	TGTGCCAGCAGCCGGAGGAGCTCTAGCGTTACGAGAAGGGAGCAGTTCTTC
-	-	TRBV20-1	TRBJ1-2	CSVTRKGANYGYTF	TGCAGTGTGACGAGAAAGGGAGCTAACTATGGCTACACCTTC
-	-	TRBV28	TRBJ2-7	CASRFGQNPYEQYF	TGTGCCAGCAGATTCGGACAGAACCCCTACGAGCAGTACTTC
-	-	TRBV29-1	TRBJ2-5	CSVGPQETQYF	TGCAGCGTGGGGCCGCAAGAGACCCAGTACTTC
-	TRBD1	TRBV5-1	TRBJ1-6	CASSPAGTGGSPLHF	TGCGCCAGCAGCCCAGCCGGGACAGGGGGTTCACCCCTCCACTTT
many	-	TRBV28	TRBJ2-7	CASSFGPGGTYEQYF	-
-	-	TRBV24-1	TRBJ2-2	CATKKTGDTGELFF	TGTGCCACCAAAAAAACTGGGGACACCGGGGAGCTGTTTTTT
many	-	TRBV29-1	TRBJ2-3	CSVEGSWTDTQYF	TGCAGCGTTGAAGGGTCCTGGACAGATACGCAGTATTTT
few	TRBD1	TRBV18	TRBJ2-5	CASSPLRTGLETQYF	TGTGCCAGCTCACCTTTACGGACAGGGCTCGAGACCCAGTACTTC
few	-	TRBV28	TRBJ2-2	CASSSRTDPTGELFF	TGTGCCAGCAGTTCACGGACAGACCCTACCGGGGAGCTGTTTTTT
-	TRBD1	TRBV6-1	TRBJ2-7	CASSRGQGAYEQYF	TGTGCCAGCAGCCGCGGACAGGGGGCCTACGAGCAGTACTTC
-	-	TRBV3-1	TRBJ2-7	CASGPVETHYEQYF	TGTGCCAGCGGCCCTGTTGAGACCCACTACGAGCAGTACTTC
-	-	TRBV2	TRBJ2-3	CASSEAYWGAGDTQYF	TGTGCCAGCAGTGAAGCGTATTGGGGGGCCGGAGATACGCAGTATTTT
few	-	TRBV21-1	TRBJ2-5	CATLPAQVSWETQYF	TGTGCCACCTTACCTGCTCAGGTGTCTTGGGAGACCCAGTACTTC
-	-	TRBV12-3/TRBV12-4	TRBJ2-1	CASILDFGYNEQFF	TGTGCCAGCATCCTAGATTTTGGGTACAATGAGCAGTTCTTC
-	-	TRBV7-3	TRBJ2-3	CASSLTTVSDTQYF	TGTGCCAGCAGCTTAACAACCGTCTCGGATACGCAGTATTTT
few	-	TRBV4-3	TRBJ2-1	CASSQDYRAYNEQFF	TGCGCCAGCAGCCAGGACTACCGCGCCTACAATGAGCAGTTCTTC
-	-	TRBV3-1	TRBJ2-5	CASSPAAQETQYF	TGTGCCAGCAGCCCAGCGGCCCAAGAGACCCAGTACTTC
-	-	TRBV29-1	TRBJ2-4	CSAGDWDIQYF	TGCAGCGCAGGGGACTGGGACATTCAGTACTTC
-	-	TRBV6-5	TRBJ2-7	CASGREPHEQYF	TGTGCCAGCGGCCGGGAACCCCACGAGCAGTACTTC
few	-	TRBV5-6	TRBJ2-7	CASSLVDSYEQYF	TGTGCCAGCAGCTTGGTAGACTCCTACGAGCAGTACTTC
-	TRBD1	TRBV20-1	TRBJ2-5	CSAHTGGAETQYF	TGCAGTGCCCATACAGGGGGCGCAGAGACCCAGTACTTC
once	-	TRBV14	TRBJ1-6	CASSQQSSYNSPLHF	TGTGCCAGCAGCCAGCAGAGCTCCTATAATTCACCCCTCCACTTT
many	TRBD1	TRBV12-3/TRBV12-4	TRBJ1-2	CASSNARQGVYTF	TGTGCCAGCAGTAATGCCCGACAGGGCGTCTACACCTTC
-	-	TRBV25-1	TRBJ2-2	CAGSVSGVRFGELFF	TGTGCCGGCAGTGTCTCGGGGGTGAGGTTCGGGGAGCTGTTTTTT
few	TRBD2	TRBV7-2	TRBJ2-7	CASSGKRGAFYEQYF	TGTGCCAGCAGCGGTAAGCGGGGGGCGTTCTACGAGCAGTACTTC
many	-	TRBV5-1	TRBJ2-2	CASSLGLQTKVAGELFF	TGCGCCAGCAGCTTGGGTTTGCAGACAAAGGTAGCCGGGGAGCTGTTTTTT
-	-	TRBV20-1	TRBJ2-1	CSANLLRDRVVYEQFF	TGCAGTGCTAACCTCCTCCGGGACCGGGTGGTGTATGAGCAGTTCTTC
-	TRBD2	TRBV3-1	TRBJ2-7	CASSQDITSGSREQYF	TGTGCCAGCAGCCAAGATATCACTAGCGGGTCGAGGGAGCAGTACTTC
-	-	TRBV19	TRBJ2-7	CASSMGSYYEQYF	TGTGCCAGTAGTATGGGCAGCTACTACGAGCAGTACTTC
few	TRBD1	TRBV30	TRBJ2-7	CAWSVGTGKSDEQYF	TGTGCCTGGAGTGTCGGGACAGGGAAAAGCGACGAGCAGTACTTC
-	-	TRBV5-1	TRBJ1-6	CASSLDRAAYNSPLHF	TGCGCCAGCAGCTTGGACAGGGCGGCCTATAATTCACCCCTCCACTTT
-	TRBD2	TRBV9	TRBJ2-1	CASSVNAGVGGNEQFF	TGTGCCAGCAGCGTAAACGCGGGAGTGGGGGGCAATGAGCAGTTCTTC
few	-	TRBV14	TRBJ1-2	CASSQAPRQGPYGYTF	TGTGCCAGCAGCCAAGCCCCCAGGCAAGGTCCCTATGGCTACACCTTC
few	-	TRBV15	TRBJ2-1	CATSGWGGPSVNEQFF	TGTGCCACCAGCGGTTGGGGAGGCCCTAGTGTCAATGAGCAGTTCTTC
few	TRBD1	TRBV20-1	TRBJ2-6	CSARRTGAAEANVLTF	TGCAGTGCTAGGCGTACAGGGGCGGCCGAAGCCAACGTCCTGACTTTC
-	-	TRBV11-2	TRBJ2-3	CASSRRGGQSDTQYF	TGTGCCAGCAGCCGCAGGGGGGGGCAGTCAGATACGCAGTATTTT
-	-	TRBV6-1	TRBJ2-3	CASSEMHSTDTQYF	TGTGCCAGCAGTGAAATGCACAGCACAGATACGCAGTATTTT
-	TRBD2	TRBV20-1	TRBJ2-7	CSARRASGIGEQYF	TGCAGTGCTAGGAGGGCTAGCGGGATCGGCGAGCAGTACTTC
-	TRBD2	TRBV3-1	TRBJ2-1	CASSQETSGGARLGEQFF	TGTGCCAGCAGCCAGGAGACTAGCGGGGGGGCTCGGTTGGGTGAGCAGTTCTTC
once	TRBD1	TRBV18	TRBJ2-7	CASSQGTGRSREQYF	TGTGCCAGCTCCCAAGGGACAGGTCGAAGCAGGGAGCAGTACTTC
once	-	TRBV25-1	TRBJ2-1	CASSPWEGVYDYNEQFF	TGTGCCAGCAGTCCTTGGGAAGGGGTCTACGATTACAATGAGCAGTTCTTC
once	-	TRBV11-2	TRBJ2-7	CASSLVFLLSPAPYEQYF	TGTGCCAGCAGCTTAGTTTTTCTATTGAGCCCGGCTCCCTACGAGCAGTACTTC
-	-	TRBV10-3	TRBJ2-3	CAISVETGLPDTQYF	TGTGCCATCAGTGTTGAGACAGGCCTCCCAGATACGCAGTATTTT
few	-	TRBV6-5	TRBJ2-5	CASSYSLRGETQYF	TGTGCCAGCAGTTACTCACTCAGGGGAGAGACCCAGTACTTC
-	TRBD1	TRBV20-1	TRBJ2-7	CSARRTGDEQYF	TGCAGTGCTAGAAGGACAGGGGACGAGCAGTACTTC